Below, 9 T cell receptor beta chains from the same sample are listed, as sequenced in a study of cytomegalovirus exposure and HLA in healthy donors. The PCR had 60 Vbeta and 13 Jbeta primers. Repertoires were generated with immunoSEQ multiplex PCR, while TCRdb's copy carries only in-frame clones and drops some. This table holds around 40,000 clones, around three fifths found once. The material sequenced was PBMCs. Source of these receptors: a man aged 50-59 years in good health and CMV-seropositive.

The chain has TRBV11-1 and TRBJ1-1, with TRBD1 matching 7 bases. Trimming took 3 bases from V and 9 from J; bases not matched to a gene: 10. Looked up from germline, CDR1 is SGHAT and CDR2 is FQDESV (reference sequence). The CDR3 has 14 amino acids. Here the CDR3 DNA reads TGTGCCAGCAGCTTCCCTGGACAGGCAACCCAAGCTTTCTTT. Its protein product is CASSFPGQATQAFF.

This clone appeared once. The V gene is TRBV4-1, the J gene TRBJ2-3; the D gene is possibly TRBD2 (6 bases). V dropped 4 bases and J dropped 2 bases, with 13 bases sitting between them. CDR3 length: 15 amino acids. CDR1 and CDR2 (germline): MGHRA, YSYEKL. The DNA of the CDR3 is TGCGCCAGCAGCCGCGCAGCGGGTTCCACAGATACGCAGTATTTT. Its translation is CASSRAAGSTDTQYF.

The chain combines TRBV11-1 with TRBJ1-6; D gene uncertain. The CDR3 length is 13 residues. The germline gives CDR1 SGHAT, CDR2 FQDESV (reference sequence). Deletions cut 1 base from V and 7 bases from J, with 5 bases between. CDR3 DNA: TGTGCCAGCAGCTTAGGAGGGAATTCACCCCTCCACTTT. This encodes CASSLGGNSPLHF.

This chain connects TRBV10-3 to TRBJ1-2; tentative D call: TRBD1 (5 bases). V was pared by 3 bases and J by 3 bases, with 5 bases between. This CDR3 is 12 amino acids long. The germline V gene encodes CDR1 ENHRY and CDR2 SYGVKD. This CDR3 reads CAISEQDYGYTF. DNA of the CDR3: TGTGCCATCAGTGAACAGGACTATGGCTACACCTTC.

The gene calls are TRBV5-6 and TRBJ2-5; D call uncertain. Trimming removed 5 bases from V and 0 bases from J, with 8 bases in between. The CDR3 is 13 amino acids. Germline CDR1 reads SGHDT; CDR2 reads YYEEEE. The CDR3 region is CASSLEYQETQYF. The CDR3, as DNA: TGTGCCAGCAGTCTAGAGTACCAAGAGACCCAGTACTTC.

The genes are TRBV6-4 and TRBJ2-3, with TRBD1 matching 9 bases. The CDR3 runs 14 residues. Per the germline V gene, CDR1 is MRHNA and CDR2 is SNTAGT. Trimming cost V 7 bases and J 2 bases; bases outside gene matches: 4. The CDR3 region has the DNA TGTGCCAGCAACCGGGACAGGGTCACAGATACGCAGTATTTT. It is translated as CASNRDRVTDTQYF.

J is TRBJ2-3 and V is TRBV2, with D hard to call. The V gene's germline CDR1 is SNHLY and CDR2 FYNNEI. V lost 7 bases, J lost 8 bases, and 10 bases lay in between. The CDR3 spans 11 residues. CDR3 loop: CASTTSGTQYF. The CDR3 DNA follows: TGTGCCAGCACCACCTCCGGTACGCAGTATTTT. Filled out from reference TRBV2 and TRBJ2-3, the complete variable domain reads EPEVTQTPSHQVTQMGQEVILRCVPISNHLYFYWYRQILGQKVEFLVSFYNNEISEKSEIFDDQFSVERPDGSNFTLKIRSTKLEDSAMYFCASTTSGTQYFGPGTRLTVL.

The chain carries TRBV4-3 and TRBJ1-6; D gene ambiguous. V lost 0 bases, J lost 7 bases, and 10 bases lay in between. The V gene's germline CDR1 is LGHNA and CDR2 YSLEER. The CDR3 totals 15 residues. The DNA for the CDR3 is TGCGCCAGCAGCCAAGATGTTATCTACAATTCACCCCTCCACTTT. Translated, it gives CASSQDVIYNSPLHF.

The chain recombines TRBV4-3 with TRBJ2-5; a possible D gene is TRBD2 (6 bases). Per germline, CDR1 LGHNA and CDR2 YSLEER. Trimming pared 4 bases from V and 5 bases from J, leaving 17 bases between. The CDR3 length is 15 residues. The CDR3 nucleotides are TGCGCCAGCAGCCCGACGGGAGCGCTCCGGGAGACCCAGTACTTC. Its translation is CASSPTGALRETQYF.